The 19 T cell receptor beta chains reported below all come from one sample, sequenced in a study of T cell clonality in common variable immunodeficiency. General observations from the study: Fewer deletions and N-nucleotide insertions were reportedly seen in common variable immunodeficiency TCR beta sequences.

The method was immunoSEQ multiplex PCR; TCRdb's version includes in-frame clones alone and lacks a portion of them. The sample yields under 30,000 clones, without any singletons. Antigens of these TCRs are unknown. Input material: peripheral blood mononuclear cells. The receptors here all came from a human donor with common variable immunodeficiency.

Of note for this clone: Read coverage stops 3 residues before the CDR3 terminus; the germline J gene supplies the remainder. V and J are TRBV11-2 and TRBJ1-1, with 9 bases that match TRBD1. This CDR3 has 13 amino acids. Per germline, CDR1 SGHAT and CDR2 FQNNGV. With 5 bases clipped from V and 5 bases from J, the junction kept 3 bases outside the gene matches. The chain's CDR3 is CASSAGTGTEAFF. Partial CDR3 DNA: TGTGCCAGCAGCGCTGGGACAGGGACTGAA.

This clone was seen at least ten times. The CDR3 end falls 3 residues outside the read, so it is completed with the germline J gene. This chain joins TRBV29-1 and TRBJ2-2; 8 bases match TRBD1. V was pared by 4 bases and J by 4 bases, with 8 bases of the junction left unmatched. Per germline, CDR1 SQVTM and CDR2 ANQGSEA. The CDR3 consists of 15 residues. Incomplete CDR3 DNA: TGCAGCGTTGGAGCAGGGGGCGCGAGCACCGGGGAG. It codes for CSVGAGGASTGE. From start to end, the CDR3 is CSVGAGGASTGELFF.

This clone was detected only a few times. The read falls 3 residues short of the CDR3 end, and the missing part is taken from the germline J gene. The chain carries TRBV20-1 and TRBJ2-7, with D maybe TRBD1 (6 bases). Trimming shortened V by 3 bases and J by 5 bases, and 14 bases separated the two germline ends. This CDR3 has 13 amino acids. Per germline, CDR1 DFQATT and CDR2 SNEGSKA (reference sequence). The CDR3: CSASGTTGDEQYF. CDR3 bases read: TGCAGTGCTAGTGGTACGACAGGCGACGAG.

This clone was counted only a few times. With the read ending 3 residues before the CDR3 end, the germline J gene is used to fill in that end. The chain is built from TRBV30 and TRBJ1-1, with D possibly matching TRBD1 (6 bases). The CDR3 has 13 residues. Germline CDR1 is GTSNPN and CDR2 is SVGIG (reference sequence). Deletions cut 3 bases from V and 5 bases from J, with 13 bases between. The CDR3 loop is CAWREGGVTEAFF. Incomplete CDR3 DNA: TGTGCCTGGAGAGAGGGGGGGGTTACTGAA.

Points on this clone: The CDR3 goes on 3 residues after the read ends, and that part is filled in from the germline J gene. V gene TRBV5-1 combines with J gene TRBJ2-3, with 12 nucleotides matching TRBD2. Germline lookup yields CDR1 SGHRS and CDR2 YFSETQ. CDR3 size: 18 residues. The V gene end was trimmed by 4 bases and the J gene end by 0 bases; junction bases not matched to a gene: 9. Incomplete CDR3 DNA: TGCGCCAGCAGCCAAGGACTAGCGGGACCCTCTAGCACAGATACG. Amino acids: CASSQGLAGPSSTDT. The full CDR3 reads CASSQGLAGPSSTDTQYF.

This clone occurred many times. The read terminates 3 residues ahead of where the CDR3 ends, so the germline J gene completes it. The chain recombines TRBV29-1 with TRBJ2-7; 8 bases agree with TRBD2. The ends lost 2 bases at V and 5 bases at J; junction bases unmatched: 11. CDR3 length: 15 amino acids. CDR1 is SQVTM, CDR2 ANQGSEA, per germline. CDR3 DNA (partial): TGCAGCGTTGAATTTTTCGGGGGGGGCGGCGACGAG. Amino acid sequence: CSVEFFGGGGDE. The whole CDR3 protein reads CSVEFFGGGGDEQYF.

Worth noting for this clone: The read finishes 3 residues shy of the CDR3 end, and the germline J gene is used to complete it. The J gene is TRBJ2-7, the V gene TRBV20-1; TRBD2 agrees at 7 bases. The CDR3 covers 17 residues. Germline assignment: CDR1 DFQATT and CDR2 SNEGSKA (reference sequence). With V trimmed by 0 bases and J by 3 bases, 14 bases remained unmatched. The sequenced CDR3 bases are TGCAGTGCTAGAGATCGCCCGAGGAGCGGGGCGGTCTACGAG. It codes for CSARDRPRSGAVYE. The full CDR3 sequence reads CSARDRPRSGAVYEQYF.

This clone was seen repeatedly, ten times or more. The read falls 3 residues short of the CDR3 end, and the missing part is taken from the germline J gene. The V gene is TRBV7-8, the J gene TRBJ1-2; D may be TRBD1 (5 bases). The CDR3 consists of 14 residues. The V end lost 3 bases, the J end lost 6 bases, and 14 bases lay between the germline ends. CDR1 and CDR2 (germline): SGHVS, FQNEAQ. CDR3 region: CASSFGGEGDGYTF. The sequenced part of the CDR3 DNA is TGTGCCAGCAGCTTCGGGGGGGAAGGTGATGGC.

The table lists this clone with a few counts. The CDR3 end falls 3 residues outside the read, so it is completed with the germline J gene. The chain combines TRBV5-1 with TRBJ1-1; D ambiguous. From germline, CDR1 is SGHRS and CDR2 YFSETQ. This CDR3 is built from 14 residues. Trimming took 1 base from V and 0 from J, leaving 7 bases between them. CDR3 bases read: TGCGCCAGCAGCTTGTTTGGGCTGAACACTGAA. This sequence encodes CASSLFGLNTE. The whole CDR3 region reads CASSLFGLNTEAFF.

This clone has ten or more counts. The read is 3 residues too short to cover the CDR3 end, so that end is filled in from the germline J gene. This chain uses TRBV7-9 with TRBJ2-3; 12 bases align to TRBD2. Germline V lookup: CDR1 SEHNR, CDR2 FQNEAQ (reference sequence). This CDR3 region has 15 residues. Germline trimming cut 5 bases from V and 3 bases from J; bases unmatched to any gene: 3. The sequenced part of the CDR3 DNA is TGTGCCAGCAGCCGACTAGCGGGAGTAACAGATACG. It encodes CASSRLAGVTDT. The CDR3 in its entirety is CASSRLAGVTDTQYF.

As concerns this clone: With the read ending 3 residues before the CDR3 end, the germline J gene is used to fill in that end. J is TRBJ2-1 and V is TRBV30; tentative D call: TRBD1 (6 bases). Germline CDR1 and CDR2: GTSNPN and SVGIG (reference sequence). V was clipped by 4 bases and J by 4 bases, with 17 bases between them. CDR3 length: 15 amino acids. Partial CDR3 DNA: TGTGCCTGGATGCTACCGGGACACCGATACAATGAG. Amino acid sequence: CAWMLPGHRYNE. The full CDR3 is CAWMLPGHRYNEQFF.

This clone was counted between two and nine times. The CDR3 goes on 3 residues after the read ends, and that part is filled in from the germline J gene. The chain couples TRBV6-1 to TRBJ1-1, with a possible D match to TRBD1 (5 bases). Deletions cut 2 bases from V and 1 base from J, with 5 bases between. Germline V CDR1 and CDR2: MNHNS, SASEGT. This CDR3 has 13 residues. This CDR3 is CASSERGNTEAFF. The part of the CDR3 DNA that was read is TGTGCCAGCAGTGAAAGGGGGAACACTGAA.

This clone was detected ten times or more. The sequenced fragment ends 3 residues before the CDR3 boundary, so the rest is inferred from the germline J gene. This chain links TRBV19 with TRBJ1-2; TRBD1 is a possible D gene (5 bases). Trimming cost V 8 bases and J 4 bases, with 26 bases left between them. Germline CDR1 and CDR2: LNHDA and SQIVND (reference sequence). This CDR3 is built from 17 residues. The covered CDR3 bases are TGTGCCAGTGTCTCCTTCTTACAGGAGGGATTAGGCTATGGC. Encoded protein: CASVSFLQEGLGYG. The CDR3 in its entirety is CASVSFLQEGLGYGYTF.

This clone was detected a few times. The CDR3 is cut off 3 residues early in the read; its end comes from the germline J gene. This sequence joins TRBV6-2 or TRBV6-3 and TRBJ2-5; D is possibly TRBD2 (5 bases). The CDR3 sequence is 14 residues long. Germline assignment: CDR1 MNHEY and CDR2 SVGEGT. Trimming cost V 2 bases and J 4 bases, with 11 bases left between them. This CDR3 reads CASSYDRGRETQYF. The part of the CDR3 DNA that was read is TGTGCCAGCAGTTACGACCGGGGAAGAGAGACC.

This clone was recorded a few times. Coverage ceases 3 residues before the CDR3 finishes, and the germline J gene fills in the end. The chain recombines TRBV19 with TRBJ2-2, with a weak D call TRBD1 (6 bases). The germline CDR1 and CDR2 sequences are LNHDA and SQIVND (reference sequence). Trimming cost V 6 bases and J 1 base, with 12 bases left between them. This CDR3 is built from 15 residues. CDR3 protein: CASSRMDRNTGELFF. The sequenced CDR3 bases are TGTGCCAGTAGCCGAATGGACAGGAACACCGGGGAG.

This clone was observed many times. The read comes to an end 3 residues before the CDR3 does, leaving the germline J gene to fill in the end. The chain joins TRBV19 to TRBJ2-5; 10 bases are shared with TRBD1. The CDR3 has 15 residues. The junction had 7 bases not matched to a gene; V was cut back by 5 bases and J by 4 bases. CDR1 is LNHDA and CDR2 is SQIVND in the germline V gene (reference sequence). The covered CDR3 bases are TGTGCCAGTAGTCCGGACAGGGGGTTTACAGAGACC. Translating it yields CASSPDRGFTET. The entire CDR3 protein reads CASSPDRGFTETQYF.

This clone was counted ten times or more. The missing CDR3 end, 3 residues past where the read stops, is filled in from the germline J gene. This chain uses TRBV20-1 with TRBJ2-3; D unresolved. CDR3 length: 14 amino acids. CDR1 DFQATT and CDR2 SNEGSKA come from the germline V gene (reference sequence). V dropped 3 bases and J dropped 2 bases, with 12 bases sitting between them. The covered CDR3 bases are TGCAGTGCTAGCCCCGGCGGAATCACAGATACG. Translated: CSASPGGITDT. The full CDR3 reads CSASPGGITDTQYF.

Points on this clone: The missing CDR3 end, 3 residues past where the read stops, is filled in from the germline J gene. J is TRBJ1-1 and V is TRBV19, with D unresolved. The germline V gene has CDR1 LNHDA and CDR2 SQIVND (reference sequence). Trimming stripped 5 bases from V and 6 bases from J, with 13 bases between. The CDR3 length is 13 residues. CDR3 DNA, as far as it was read: TGTGCCAGTAGTCTCGGGGTGGTCGCTGAA. It yields the protein CASSLGVVAE. The full CDR3 protein is CASSLGVVAEAFF.

In its sample, this clone was seen many times. The CDR3 end is not reached by the read, which stops 3 residues before it; the germline J gene fills it in. The genes are TRBV7-6 and TRBJ2-7; D might be TRBD2 (6 bases). With 1 base removed from V and 2 bases from J, the gap between germline ends came to 12 bases. CDR1 is SGHVS and CDR2 is FNYEAQ in the germline V gene. The CDR3 is made up of 15 amino acids. The CDR3 protein is CASSLETEGTYEQYF. The sequenced part of the CDR3 DNA is TGTGCCAGCAGCTTAGAGACGGAGGGTACCTACGAG.